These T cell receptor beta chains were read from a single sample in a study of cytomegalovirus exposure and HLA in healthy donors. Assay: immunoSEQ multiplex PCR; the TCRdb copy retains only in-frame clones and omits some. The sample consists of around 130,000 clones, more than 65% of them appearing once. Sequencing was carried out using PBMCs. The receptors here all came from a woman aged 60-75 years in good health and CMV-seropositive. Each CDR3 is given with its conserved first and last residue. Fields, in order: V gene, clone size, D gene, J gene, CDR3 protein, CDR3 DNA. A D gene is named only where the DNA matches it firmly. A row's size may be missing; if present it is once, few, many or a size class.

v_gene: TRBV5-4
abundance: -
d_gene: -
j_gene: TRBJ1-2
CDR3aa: CASSLQGFNYGYTF
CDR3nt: TGTGCCAGCAGCTTGCAGGGGTTTAACTATGGCTACACCTTC

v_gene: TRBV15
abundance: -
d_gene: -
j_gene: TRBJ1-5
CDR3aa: CATSREQYSNQPQHF
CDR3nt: TGTGCCACCAGCAGAGAACAGTATAGCAATCAGCCCCAGCATTTT

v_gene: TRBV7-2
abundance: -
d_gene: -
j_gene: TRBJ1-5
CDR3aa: CASSPDRLNQPQHF
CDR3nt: TGTGCCAGCAGCCCGGACAGACTCAATCAGCCCCAGCATTTT

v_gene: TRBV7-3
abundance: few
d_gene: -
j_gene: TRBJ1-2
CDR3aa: CASSLQGLDGYTF
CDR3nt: TGTGCCAGCAGTCTTCAGGGACTCGATGGCTACACCTTC

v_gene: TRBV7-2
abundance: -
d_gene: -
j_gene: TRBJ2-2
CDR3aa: CASSYLTHTGELFF
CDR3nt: TGTGCCAGCAGCTACCTCACTCACACCGGGGAGCTGTTTTTT

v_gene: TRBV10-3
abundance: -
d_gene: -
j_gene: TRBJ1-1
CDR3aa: CAISVKNTEAFF
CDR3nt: TGTGCCATCAGTGTCAAGAACACTGAAGCTTTCTTT

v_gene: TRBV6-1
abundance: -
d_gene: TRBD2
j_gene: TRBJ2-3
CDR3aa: CATRGGNTDTQYF
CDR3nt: TGTGCCACCCGGGGAGGGAACACAGATACGCAGTATTTT

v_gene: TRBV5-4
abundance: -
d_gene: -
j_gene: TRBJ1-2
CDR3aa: CASSVTAFYGYTF
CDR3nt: TGTGCCAGCAGCGTGACAGCATTCTATGGCTACACCTTC

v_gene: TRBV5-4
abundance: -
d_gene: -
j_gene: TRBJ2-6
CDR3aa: CASSLVDSSGANVLTF
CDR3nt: TGTGCCAGCAGCTTGGTCGACTCCTCTGGGGCCAACGTCCTGACTTTC

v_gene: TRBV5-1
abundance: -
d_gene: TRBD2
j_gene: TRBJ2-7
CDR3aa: CASTKSQRGDSYEQYF
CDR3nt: TGCGCCAGCACCAAAAGCCAGCGGGGGGACTCCTACGAGCAGTACTTC

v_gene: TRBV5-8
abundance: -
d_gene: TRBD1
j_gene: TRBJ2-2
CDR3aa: CASSSGQGVAGELFF
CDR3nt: TGTGCCAGCAGCTCGGGACAGGGGGTCGCCGGGGAGCTGTTTTTT

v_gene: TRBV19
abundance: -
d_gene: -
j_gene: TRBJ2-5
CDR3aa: CASSPIGGRIQETQYF
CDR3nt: TGTGCCAGTAGTCCGATCGGGGGGCGGATTCAAGAGACCCAGTACTTC

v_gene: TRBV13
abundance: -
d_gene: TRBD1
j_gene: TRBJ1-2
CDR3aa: CASSSRDRRLYGYTF
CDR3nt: TGTGCCAGCAGCTCCCGGGACAGGCGACTCTATGGCTACACCTTC

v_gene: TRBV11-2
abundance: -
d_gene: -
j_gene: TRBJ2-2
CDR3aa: CASSVRQNTGELFF
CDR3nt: TGTGCCAGCAGCGTACGACAGAACACCGGGGAGCTGTTTTTT

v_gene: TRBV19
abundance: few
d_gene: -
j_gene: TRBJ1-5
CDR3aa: CASSIVAEQNQPQHF
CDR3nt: TGTGCCAGTAGTATAGTGGCAGAACAAAATCAGCCCCAGCATTTT

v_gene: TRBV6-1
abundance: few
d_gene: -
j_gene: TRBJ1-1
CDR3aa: CASSRGNTEAFF
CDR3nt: TGTGCCAGCAGTCGGGGGAACACTGAAGCTTTCTTT